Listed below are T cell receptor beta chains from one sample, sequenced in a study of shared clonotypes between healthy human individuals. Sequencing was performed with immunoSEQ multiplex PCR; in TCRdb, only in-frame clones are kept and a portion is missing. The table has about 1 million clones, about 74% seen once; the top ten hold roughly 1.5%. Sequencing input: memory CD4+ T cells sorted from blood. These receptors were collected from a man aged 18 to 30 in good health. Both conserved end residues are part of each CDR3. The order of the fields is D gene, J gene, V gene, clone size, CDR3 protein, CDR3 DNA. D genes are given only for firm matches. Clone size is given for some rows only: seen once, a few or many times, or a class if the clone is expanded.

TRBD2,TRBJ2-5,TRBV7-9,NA,CASSPRLGGQETQYF,TGTGCCAGCAGCCCGCGCCTCGGGGGGCAAGAGACCCAGTACTTC
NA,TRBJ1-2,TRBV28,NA,CASSTSSIGYTF,TGTGCCAGCAGCACCTCCTCGATAGGCTACACCTTC
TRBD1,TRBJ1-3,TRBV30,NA,CAWSGSRDSFFNSGNTIYF,TGTGCCTGGAGTGGATCCCGGGACAGTTTTTTTAACTCTGGAAACACCATATATTTT
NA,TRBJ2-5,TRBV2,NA,CASSVSQAQETQYF,TGTGCCAGCAGTGTAAGTCAGGCCCAAGAGACCCAGTACTTC
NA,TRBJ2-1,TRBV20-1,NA,CSARLINEQFF,TGCAGTGCTAGACTAATCAATGAGCAGTTCTTC
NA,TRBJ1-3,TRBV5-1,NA,CASSLGTASGNTIYF,TGCGCCAGCAGCTTGGGCACGGCCTCTGGAAACACCATATATTTT
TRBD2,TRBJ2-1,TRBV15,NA,CATSRGTSAPYNEQFF,TGTGCCACCAGCAGGGGGACTAGCGCTCCCTACAATGAGCAGTTCTTC
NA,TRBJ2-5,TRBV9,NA,CASSLQGAETQYF,TGTGCCAGCAGTCTACAGGGTGCGGAGACCCAGTACTTC
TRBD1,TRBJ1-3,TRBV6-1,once,CASDQGGGNTIYF,TGTGCCAGCGATCAGGGGGGTGGAAACACCATATATTTT
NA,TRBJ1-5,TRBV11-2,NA,CASSLPGSGNQPQHF,TGTGCCAGCAGCTTACCGGGAAGCGGTAATCAGCCCCAGCATTTT
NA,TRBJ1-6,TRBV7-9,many,CASSPDLSNSPLHF,TGTGCCAGCAGCCCCGACCTTTCTAATTCACCCCTCCACTTT
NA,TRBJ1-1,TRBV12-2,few,CASRLDRGTEAFF,TGTGCAAGTCGCTTAGACAGGGGCACTGAAGCTTTCTTT
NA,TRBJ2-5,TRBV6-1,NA,CASSRTSTIQETQYF,TGTGCCAGCAGTAGAACGTCGACCATACAAGAGACCCAGTACTTC
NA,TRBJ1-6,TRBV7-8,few,CASSLRQSSYNSPLHF,TGTGCCAGCAGCCTTCGACAGAGCTCCTATAATTCACCCCTCCACTTT
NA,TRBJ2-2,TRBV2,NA,CASSGRGRTGELFF,TGTGCCAGCAGTGGGCGGGGCCGGACCGGGGAGCTGTTTTTT
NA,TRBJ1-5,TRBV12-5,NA,CASGVERPQHF,TGTGCTAGTGGCGTGGAGAGGCCCCAGCATTTT
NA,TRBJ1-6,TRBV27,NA,CASKIEGNSPLHF,TGTGCCAGCAAGATAGAGGGCAACTCACCCCTCCACTTT
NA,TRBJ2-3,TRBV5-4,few,CASMTGTSTDTQYF,TGTGCCAGTATGACAGGGACTAGCACAGATACGCAGTATTTT
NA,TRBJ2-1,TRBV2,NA,CASSAAGLQFF,TGTGCCAGCAGTGCTGCGGGATTGCAGTTCTTC
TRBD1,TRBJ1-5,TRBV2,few,CASSGGTGANSNQPQHF,TGTGCCAGCAGTGGAGGGACAGGGGCCAATAGCAATCAGCCCCAGCATTTT
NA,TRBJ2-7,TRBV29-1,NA,CSVEDQGSSYEQYF,TGCAGCGTTGAAGATCAGGGGAGCTCCTACGAGCAGTACTTC
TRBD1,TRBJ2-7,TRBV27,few,CASRGSDRVSSYEQYF,TGTGCCAGCAGAGGGAGTGACAGGGTGAGCTCCTACGAGCAGTACTTC
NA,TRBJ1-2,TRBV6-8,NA,CASSDTPSYGYTF,TGTGCCAGCAGTGATACCCCTAGCTATGGCTACACCTTC
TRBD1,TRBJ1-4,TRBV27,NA,CASSFRQGREKLFF,TGTGCCAGCAGTTTTCGACAGGGGAGGGAAAAACTGTTTTTT
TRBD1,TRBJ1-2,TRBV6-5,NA,CASSYSAGGGGYTF,TGTGCCAGCAGTTACTCGGCAGGGGGTGGTGGCTACACCTTC
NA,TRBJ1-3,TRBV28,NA,CASSSRDKDGNTIYF,TGTGCCAGCAGTTCCCGGGACAAAGATGGAAACACCATATATTTT
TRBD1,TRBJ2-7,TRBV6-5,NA,CASSYSTGEQYF,TGTGCCAGCAGTTACTCGACAGGGGAGCAGTACTTC
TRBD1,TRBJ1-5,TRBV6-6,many,CASSSGTGLNQPQHF,TGTGCCAGCAGCTCCGGGACAGGGCTCAATCAGCCCCAGCATTTT
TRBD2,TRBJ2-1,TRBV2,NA,CASSVLAGGNEQFF,TGTGCCAGCAGTGTTCTAGCGGGAGGCAATGAGCAGTTCTTC
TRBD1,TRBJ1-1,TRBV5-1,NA,CASSLGIGQGVYGTEAFF,TGCGCCAGCAGCTTGGGAATTGGGCAGGGGGTTTATGGAACTGAAGCTTTCTTT
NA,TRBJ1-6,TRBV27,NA,CASSLAGGNINNSPLHF,TGTGCCAGCAGTTTGGCAGGCGGAAATATAAATAATTCACCCCTCCACTTT
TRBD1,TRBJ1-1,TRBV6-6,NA,CASSYTQGEATEAFF,TGTGCCAGCAGTTACACGCAGGGGGAAGCCACTGAAGCTTTCTTT
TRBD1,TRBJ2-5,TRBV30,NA,CAFRGRQETQYF,TGTGCCTTCAGGGGGCGGCAAGAGACCCAGTACTTC
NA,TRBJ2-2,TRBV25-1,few,CASSQQGPGTGELFF,TGTGCCAGCAGCCAACAGGGTCCGGGCACCGGGGAGCTGTTTTTT
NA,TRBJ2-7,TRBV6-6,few,CASSLGPSSYEQYF,TGTGCCAGCAGTTTGGGTCCTAGCTCCTACGAGCAGTACTTC
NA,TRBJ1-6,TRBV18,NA,CASSPVGGGGSPLHF,TGTGCCAGCTCACCAGTCGGCGGAGGTGGTTCACCCCTCCACTTT
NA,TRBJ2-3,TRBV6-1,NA,CASKQGLSNTDTQYF,TGTGCCAGCAAGCAGGGTCTGTCTAACACAGATACGCAGTATTTT